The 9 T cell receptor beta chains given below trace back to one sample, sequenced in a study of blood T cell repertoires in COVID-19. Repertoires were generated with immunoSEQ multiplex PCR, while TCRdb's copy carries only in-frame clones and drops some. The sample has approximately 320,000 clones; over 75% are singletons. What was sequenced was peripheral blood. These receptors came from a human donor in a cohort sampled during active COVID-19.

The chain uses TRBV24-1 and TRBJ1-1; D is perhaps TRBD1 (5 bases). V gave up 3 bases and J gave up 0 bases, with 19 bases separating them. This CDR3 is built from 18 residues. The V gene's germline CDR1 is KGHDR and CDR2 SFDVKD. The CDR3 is CATSDGARPPGMNTEAFF. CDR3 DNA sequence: TGTGCCACCAGTGATGGGGCTCGACCGCCAGGTATGAACACTGAAGCTTTCTTT.

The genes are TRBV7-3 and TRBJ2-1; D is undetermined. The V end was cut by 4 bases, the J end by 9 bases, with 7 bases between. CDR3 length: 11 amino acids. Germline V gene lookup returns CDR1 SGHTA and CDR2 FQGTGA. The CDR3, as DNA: TGTGCCAGCAGCTCAAATAGTGAGCAGTTCTTC. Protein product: CASSSNSEQFF.

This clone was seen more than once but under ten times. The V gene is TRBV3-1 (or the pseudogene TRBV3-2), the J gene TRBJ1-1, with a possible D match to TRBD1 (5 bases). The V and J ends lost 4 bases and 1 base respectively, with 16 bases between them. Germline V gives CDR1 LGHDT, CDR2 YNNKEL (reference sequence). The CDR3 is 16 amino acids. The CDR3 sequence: CASSRQAGRKNTEAFF. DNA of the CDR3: TGTGCCAGCAGCCGCCAAGCGGGGCGCAAGAACACTGAAGCTTTCTTT.

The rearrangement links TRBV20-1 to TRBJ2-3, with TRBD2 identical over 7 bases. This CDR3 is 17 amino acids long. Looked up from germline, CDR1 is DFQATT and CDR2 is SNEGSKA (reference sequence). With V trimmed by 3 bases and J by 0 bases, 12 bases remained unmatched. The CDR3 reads CSASRVTSAYSTDTQYF. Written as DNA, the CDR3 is TGCAGTGCTAGTAGGGTCACTAGCGCCTATAGCACAGATACGCAGTATTTT.

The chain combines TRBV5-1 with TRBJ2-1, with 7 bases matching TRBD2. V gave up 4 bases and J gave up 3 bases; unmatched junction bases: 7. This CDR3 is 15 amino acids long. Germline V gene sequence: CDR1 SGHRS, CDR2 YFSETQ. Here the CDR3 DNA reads TGCGCCAGCAGCCCAGGGCCGGGGGGCTACAATGAGCAGTTCTTC. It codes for CASSPGPGGYNEQFF. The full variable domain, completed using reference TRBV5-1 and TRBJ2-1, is KAGVTQTPRYLIKTRGQQVTLSCSPISGHRSVSWYQQTPGQGLQFLFEYFSETQRNKGNFPGRFSGRQFSNSRSEMNVSTLELGDSALYLCASSPGPGGYNEQFFGPGTRLTVL.

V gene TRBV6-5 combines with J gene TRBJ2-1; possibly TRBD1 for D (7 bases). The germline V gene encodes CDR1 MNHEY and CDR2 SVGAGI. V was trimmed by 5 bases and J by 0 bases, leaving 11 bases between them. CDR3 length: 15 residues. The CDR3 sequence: CASSPGGYSYNEQFF. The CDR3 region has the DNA TGTGCCAGCAGTCCAGGGGGGTACTCCTACAATGAGCAGTTCTTC.

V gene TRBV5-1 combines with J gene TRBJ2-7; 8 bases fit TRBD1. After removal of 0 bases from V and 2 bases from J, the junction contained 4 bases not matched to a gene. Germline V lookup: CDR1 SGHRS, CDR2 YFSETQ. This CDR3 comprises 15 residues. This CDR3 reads CASSLGGTGAYEQYF. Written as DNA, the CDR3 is TGCGCCAGCAGCTTGGGCGGGACAGGTGCCTACGAGCAGTACTTC.

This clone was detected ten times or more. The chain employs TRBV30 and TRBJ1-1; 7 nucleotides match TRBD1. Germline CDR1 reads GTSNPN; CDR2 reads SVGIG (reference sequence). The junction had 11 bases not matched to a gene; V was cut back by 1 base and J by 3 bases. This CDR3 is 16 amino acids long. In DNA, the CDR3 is TGTGCCTGGAGTGACAGGGGTTCTGTCGGCGACACTGAAGCTTTCTTT. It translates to CAWSDRGSVGDTEAFF.

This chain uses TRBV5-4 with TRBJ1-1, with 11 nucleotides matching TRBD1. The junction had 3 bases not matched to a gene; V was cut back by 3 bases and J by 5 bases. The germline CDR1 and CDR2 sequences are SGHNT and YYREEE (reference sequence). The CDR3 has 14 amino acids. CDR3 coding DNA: TGTGCCAGCAGCTGGTGGGACAGGGGGACTGAAGCTTTCTTT. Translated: CASSWWDRGTEAFF.